These T cell receptor beta chains were read from a single sample in a study of tumor-infiltrating lymphocytes in oesophageal squamous cell carcinoma. TCRdb re-called the PCR reads with MiXCR, one entry per CDR3 protein. The sample has 8,500 to 9,000 distinct CDR3 sequences, 66% seen once. The sample was esophageal tumor tissue. The receptor set was obtained from a female donor with esophageal squamous cell carcinoma. Each CDR3 is given with its conserved first and last residue. D genes are given only for firm matches. Expanded clones get a size class; other rows say once, few or many, or leave the size out.

TRBD2,TRBV7-2,TRBJ2-1,.,CASSLGSSGNYNEQFF,TGTGCCAGCAGCTTAGGGTCTAGCGGGAATTACAATGAGCAGTTCTTC
.,TRBV28,TRBJ2-3,.,CASSLVLNTGELYF,TGTGCCAGCAGTTTAGTCCTGAACACCGGGGAGCTGTATTTT
.,TRBV7-8,TRBJ2-6,.,CASSPQPVSGANVLTF,TGTGCCAGCAGCCCCCAGCCCGTCTCTGGGGCCAACGTCCTGACTTTC
.,TRBV5-1,TRBJ1-1,.,CASSSEGTEAFF,TGCGCCAGCAGCTCGGAAGGCACTGAAGCTTTCTTT
TRBD2,TRBV7-2,TRBJ2-7,.,CASSLARTSGPYEQYF,TGTGCCAGCAGCTTAGCCCGGACTAGCGGACCCTACGAGCAGTACTTC
.,TRBV7-9,TRBJ2-4,.,CASSLWFGRGRFKQYF,TGTGCCAGCAGCTTATGGTTTGGGAGGGGGCGTTTCAAGCAGTACTTC
.,TRBV7-6,TRBJ2-5,once,CASSAKTGRQETQYF,TGTGCCAGCAGCGCTAAGACAGGGAGGCAAGAGACCCAGTACTTC
.,TRBV6-8,TRBJ1-1,.,CASGKGTGGHTEAFF,TGTGCCAGCGGTAAGGGTACAGGAGGTCACACTGAAGCTTTCTTT
TRBD2,TRBV11-2,TRBJ2-7,.,CASSLETSGGAYEQYF,TGTGCCAGCAGCTTAGAGACTAGCGGGGGGGCCTACGAGCAGTACTTC
.,TRBV11-2,TRBJ2-2,.,CASIGAASTGELFF,TGTGCCAGCATCGGGGCGGCCAGCACCGGGGAGCTGTTTTTT
TRBD1,TRBV7-8,TRBJ1-2,few,CASSLAQGASDGYTF,TGTGCCAGCAGCTTAGCTCAGGGGGCGTCTGATGGCTACACCTTC
.,TRBV5-6,TRBJ2-5,few,CASSPSTGPRSFAQYF,TGTGCCAGCAGCCCCTCGACCGGGCCCCGTTCATTCGCCCAGTACTTC
.,TRBV5-6,TRBJ2-5,.,CASSSPPHQETQYF,TGTGCCAGCAGCTCACCACCACATCAAGAGACCCAGTACTTC